The sequence of this TCR beta chain was determined in a study of T-cell reconstitution after alpha-beta-depleted transplantation in children. Whole-study findings and limits: Newly produced T cells mostly provided counts and TCRbeta diversity after one year, as hyperexpanded clones declined. As was reported, about two months after transplant, alpha-beta T cells came from several hundred expanded graft clones. For some patients, TCRbeta diversity was high at day 60 because of recipient T cells and thymic progenitors that survived.

This clonotype came up many times. The antigen is unknown. Germline V gives CDR1 SGHVS, CDR2 FQNEAQ. Trimming pared 0 bases from V and 6 bases from J, leaving 9 bases between. CDR3 length: 13 amino acids. Unique molecular identifiers were used to barcode this TCRbeta library. One entry per CDR3 protein, called by TCRdb with MiXCR from the PCR reads. The table records 200,000 to 250,000 distinct CDR3 sequences, roughly a tenth of them present only once. The receptor was isolated from a child under three years old with acute myeloid leukemia, due to receive a stem cell transplant. The sample was PBMCs, taken before TCRalphabeta/CD19-depleted stem cell transplant. The chain carries TRBV7-8 and TRBJ2-7, with D unclear. CDR3 nucleotides: TGTGCCAGCAGCTTAGCAGGCCGAACCGAGCAGTACTTC. Amino acid sequence: CASSLAGRTEQYF.